These T cell receptor beta chains were read from a single sample in a study of blood T cell repertoires in COVID-19. TCRdb's table, derived via immunoSEQ multiplex PCR, lists solely in-frame clones and lacks some. The sample includes 150,000 to 200,000 clones, 88% of them seen just once. Sequencing used PBMCs or T cells enriched from blood (not recorded which). Receptors were obtained from a woman in her forties or fifties who had recovered from COVID-19. Each CDR3 is given with its conserved first and last residue. A D gene is named only where the DNA matches it firmly. Clone size, where shown, is once, few, many, or a class for clones that have expanded.

J,D,V,size,DNA,CDR3
TRBJ1-2,.,TRBV6-6,.,TGTGCCAGCAATCAGGGTAACTATGGCTACACCTTC,CASNQGNYGYTF
TRBJ1-4,.,TRBV11-2,.,TGTGCCAGCAGCTTGGCCGGGATGGGTCGTGAAAAACTGTTTTTT,CASSLAGMGREKLFF
TRBJ1-1,TRBD1,TRBV4-3,once,TGCGCCAGCAGCCTAGGGACAGGGGGTAGTAGCACTGAAGCTTTCTTT,CASSLGTGGSSTEAFF
TRBJ2-2,.,TRBV7-8,.,TGTGCCAGCAGCTTAGGGGGCTGGAACACCGGGGAGCTGTTTTTT,CASSLGGWNTGELFF
TRBJ2-2,TRBD2,TRBV7-8,.,TGTGCCAGCAGCTTACGCCTGCGCGGGGGGGCCACCGGGGAGCTGTTTTTT,CASSLRLRGGATGELFF
TRBJ2-3,.,TRBV7-2,.,TGTGCCAGCAGCTTAATCCGCGCGGATACGCAGTATTTT,CASSLIRADTQYF
TRBJ2-7,.,TRBV7-6,once,TGTGCCAGCAGCTTAGAGCCCCCACCGAACTCCTACGAGCAGTACTTC,CASSLEPPPNSYEQYF
TRBJ2-1,TRBD2,TRBV2,.,TGTGCCAGCAGCTCCTCGACTCGGCTCGGGAGGAATGAGCAGTTCTTC,CASSSSTRLGRNEQFF
TRBJ1-2,TRBD1,TRBV7-3,.,TGTGCCAGCAGCACAAACCCGGGACAGGGGGCCCGTGGCTACACCTTC,CASSTNPGQGARGYTF
TRBJ2-2,.,TRBV24-1,.,TGTGCCACCAGTGACCCCAGCTCAGGGTTAGGGGAGCTGTTTTTT,CATSDPSSGLGELFF
TRBJ2-1,.,TRBV11-3,once,TGTGCCAGCAGCTTAGGGTCCCTAGCCGTTGGGTCCTACAATGAGCAGTTCTTC,CASSLGSLAVGSYNEQFF
TRBJ2-7,.,TRBV10-1,.,TGCGCCAGCAGGTTAAGGGGGATGGGTAAATCCTACGAGCAGTACTTC,CASRLRGMGKSYEQYF
TRBJ2-7,.,TRBV5-6,.,TGTGCCAGCAGCTTTAGGGACCCTGGGAGGTACGAGCAGTACTTC,CASSFRDPGRYEQYF
TRBJ1-1,.,TRBV18,.,TGTGCCAGCTCACCTGCACAGAACACTGAAGCTTTCTTT,CASSPAQNTEAFF
TRBJ2-5,TRBD1,TRBV11-1,.,TGTGCCAGCAGCACACGACAGGGGTTTGGAGAGACCCAGTACTTC,CASSTRQGFGETQYF
TRBJ2-7,.,TRBV4-2,.,TGTGCCAGCAGCCAAGGGTCCCAGGGGAGATACGAGCAGTACTTC,CASSQGSQGRYEQYF
TRBJ1-1,TRBD1,TRBV14,.,TGTGCCAGCAGCCAAGCGCGGGACAGGGGGAACACTGAAGCTTTCTTT,CASSQARDRGNTEAFF
TRBJ2-2,.,TRBV5-1,.,TGCGCCAGCAGCTACTCCCAGGAGCTGTTTTTT,CASSYSQELFF
TRBJ1-2,TRBD1,TRBV3-1/TRBV3-2,.,TGTGCCGAAGGGACAGGGGAGGACTATGGCTACACCTTC,CAEGTGEDYGYTF
TRBJ2-5,.,TRBV24-1,.,TGTGCCACCAGTGTCACAGGGTTGAAGACCCAGTACTTC,CATSVTGLKTQYF
TRBJ2-7,TRBD2,TRBV3-1/TRBV3-2,once,TGTGCCAGCAGCCCAGCGGGGGGTCAATACGAGCAGTACTTC,CASSPAGGQYEQYF
TRBJ2-7,.,TRBV5-1,.,TGCGCCAGCAGAGGGGTTCATAACGAGCAGTACTTC,CASRGVHNEQYF
TRBJ2-2,TRBD2,TRBV2,.,TGTGCCATCTATTTAAGCGGGGACGTTACCGGGGAGCTGTTTTTT,CAIYLSGDVTGELFF
TRBJ2-1,.,TRBV13,.,TGTGCCAGCAGCTTATACGAGGAGCAGTTCTTC,CASSLYEEQFF
TRBJ2-4,TRBD2,TRBV9,.,TGTGCCAGCAGCGCCGAGGGACTAGCAGAAAACATTCAGTACTTC,CASSAEGLAENIQYF
TRBJ1-5,.,TRBV30,.,TGTGCCTGGAGTGGAGACGGAGGGCAGCCCCAGCATTTT,CAWSGDGGQPQHF
TRBJ2-7,TRBD1,TRBV7-9,.,TGTGCCAGCAGCTTTGACCCGGGACAGAACTCCTACGAGCAGTACTTC,CASSFDPGQNSYEQYF